This T cell receptor (beta chain) was captured by sequencing in a study of cytomegalovirus exposure and HLA in healthy donors. General study findings and limits: Cytomegalovirus association was listed for about 160 TCR beta chains. Three of the chains that were CMV-associated were confirmed in vitro to be specific for CMV antigens. With DRB1 most and HLA-C fewest, TCR association rates differed between HLA loci in a later analysis. A later analysis linked a missense DCLRE1C variant to TCR beta V- and J-gene trimming.

PCR used 60 Vbeta primers and 13 Jbeta primers. This table comes from immunoSEQ multiplex PCR, and its TCRdb copy is limited to in-frame clones, with some not included. Of 150,000 to 200,000 clones listed, about 80% were seen once; the top ten hold 11% to 15%. V shed 0 bases, J shed 2 bases, and the junction held 7 bases outside the gene matches. Per germline, CDR1 SQVTM and CDR2 ANQGSEA. CDR3 length equals 15 residues. This clone was detected only a few times. Its antigen is currently unknown. The sequenced sample was PBMCs. The clonotype originates from a man aged 45-65 years in good health and CMV-seropositive. V is TRBV29-1 and J is TRBJ2-7; 7 nucleotides agree with TRBD1. The CDR3 here is CSVEESGDRTYEQYF. CDR3 in DNA: TGCAGCGTTGAAGAATCAGGGGACAGAACCTACGAGCAGTACTTC.